A single sample is the source of the 6 T cell receptor beta chains below, sequenced in a study of shared clonotypes between healthy human individuals. Generated by immunoSEQ multiplex PCR, the TCRdb table keeps only in-frame clones and is missing some. The data hold about 1.5 million clones, with 95% to 99% observed a single time. The specimen sequenced was naive CD4+ T cells sorted from blood. The subset: CD45RA+ positively selected. All receptors come from a man in his thirties or forties in good health.

The chain carries TRBV5-1 and TRBJ2-7, with 7 bases identical to TRBD2. From germline, CDR1 is SGHRS and CDR2 YFSETQ. The V and J ends lost 3 bases and 4 bases, in that order; junction bases with no gene match: 4. The CDR3 loop spans 13 amino acids. The chain's CDR3 is CASSSISGYEQYF. The CDR3 DNA reads as TGCGCCAGCAGCTCAATTAGCGGGTACGAGCAGTACTTC.

The rearrangement joins TRBV30 to TRBJ2-3; D gene unclear. Per germline, CDR1 GTSNPN and CDR2 SVGIG (reference sequence). This CDR3 spans 13 amino acids. V dropped 0 bases and J dropped 5 bases, with 9 bases sitting between them. CDR3 nucleotide sequence: TGTGCCTGGAGTGTACTGCCCGAAGATACGCAGTATTTT. Translation: CAWSVLPEDTQYF. Based on the CDR3 plus reference TRBV30 and TRBJ2-3, the full variable domain is SQTIHQWPATLVQPVGSPLSLECTVEGTSNPNLYWYRQAAGRGLQLLFYSVGIGQISSEVPQNLSASRPQDRQFILSSKKLLLSDSGFYLCAWSVLPEDTQYFGPGTRLTVL.

V gene TRBV9 combines with J gene TRBJ1-5; a weak D match, TRBD1 (6 bases). Germline V gene data show CDR1 as SGDLS and CDR2 as YYNGEE. This CDR3 comprises 13 residues. Trimming cost V 3 bases and J 6 bases, with 10 bases left between them. CDR3 sequence reads: CASSGVTGQPQHF. The DNA of the CDR3 is TGTGCCAGCAGCGGAGTGACAGGTCAGCCCCAGCATTTT.

The gene calls are TRBV19 and TRBJ1-2; no reliable D call. The germline CDR1 and CDR2 sequences are LNHDA and SQIVND (reference sequence). The CDR3 is 13 amino acids. V was trimmed by 7 bases and J by 1 base, leaving 10 bases between them. In nucleotides, the CDR3 is TGTGCCAGTACCCCGCGGATTAACTATGGCTACACCTTC. This encodes CASTPRINYGYTF. The full variable domain, completed using reference TRBV19 and TRBJ1-2, is DGGITQSPKYLFRKEGQNVTLSCEQNLNHDAMYWYRQDPGQGLRLIYYSQIVNDFQKGDIAEGYSVSREKKESFPLTVTSAQKNPTAFYLCASTPRINYGYTFGSGTRLTVV.

The chain couples TRBV11-2 to TRBJ2-5; D is unresolved. The ends were cut back, 0 bases at V and 3 bases at J, with 2 bases in the middle. The length of the CDR3 is 12 residues. The germline V gene has CDR1 SGHAT and CDR2 FQNNGV. CDR3 sequence reads: CASSLDEETQYF. CDR3 nucleotide sequence: TGTGCCAGCAGCTTAGACGAAGAGACCCAGTACTTC.

V usage is TRBV7-8 and J usage is TRBJ2-7; D might be TRBD2 (6 bases). V was shortened by 5 bases and J by 2 bases, with 28 bases between the two germline ends. Germline V lookup: CDR1 SGHVS, CDR2 FQNEAQ. There are 19 residues in the CDR3. Written as DNA, the CDR3 is TGTGCCAGCAGCCCCCGGGCGGGGCGAATCAACATGGACCCCTACGAGCAGTACTTC. Its translation is CASSPRAGRINMDPYEQYF.